This TCR beta chain is from a study of T cell changes during pregnancy in multiple sclerosis. Germline values: CDR1 SGHRS, CDR2 YFSETQ. CDR3 length: 14 residues. V was clipped by 4 bases and J by 1 base; unmatched bases: 4. Sequenced by immunoSEQ multiplex PCR; TCRdb stores in-frame clones only, minus some. The sample shows about 100,000 clones, around 94% of them seen only once. The gene calls are TRBV5-1 and TRBJ1-1; 7 bases fit TRBD1. The material was peripheral blood, obtained in the second trimester of pregnancy. The sequence came from a female donor with multiple sclerosis, enrolled in a pregnancy study. The CDR3 is CASSPRTGNTEAFF. CDR3 DNA: TGCGCCAGCAGCCCTCGGACAGGGAACACTGAAGCTTTCTTT.